This T cell receptor (beta chain) was found in a study of blood T cell repertoires in COVID-19 (dated by TCRdb to about 2020). Notes on the research overall: The collaborator samples originated in the United States, Italy and Spain and spanned the acute and convalescent phases of COVID-19. The prospective study material was composed of cDNA or gDNA derived from T cells, B-cell-depleted T cells, or PBMCs. The dataset comprised deeply sampled blood TCRbeta repertoires from subjects exposed to, actively infected with, or recovered from COVID-19. The repertoires were released in a freely available public database intended as a resource for research on the immune response to SARS-CoV-2. The samples were drawn from the first 160 participants of the ongoing ImmuneRACE study and from some 1,300 subjects provided by 6 global collaborators. Sample metadata almost always included a de-identified subject ID, COVID-19 status, age in years and sex. HLA class I and class II types, where available, came from metadata supplied by the sample provider rather than from assay-based typing.

Each collaborating institution followed its own protocols to collect whole blood in K2EDTA tubes. For TCRbeta analysis, collaborator samples were shipped as frozen whole blood, as isolated PBMCs, or as DNA extracted from either sample type. Points on this clone: What antigen it recognizes has not been identified. There are no base qualities to consult, and no much larger clone falls within one base.

From the germline V gene, CDR1 is MDHEN and CDR2 is SYDVKM. Trimming removed 6 bases from V and 4 bases from J, leaving 23 bases between the germline ends. The CDR3 measures 17 amino acids from cysteine to phenylalanine. CDR3 DNA only is kept here, 51 bases in frame from base 1. TCRbeta CDR3 regions were amplified from genomic DNA by means of the immunoSEQ Assay, a bias-controlled multiplex PCR. For the original study's pipeline: Nucleated cell counts per sample were estimated from amplification of reference gene primers within the assay. To quantify the absolute abundance of each unique TCRbeta CDR3 rearrangement, sequence reads were collapsed and filtered. For each sample, productive Simpson clonality was calculated by taking the square root of Simpson's diversity index across productive rearrangements. Imported from immuneACCESS, the table was reduced by TCRdb to in-frame sequences with V and J called. These copies leave out some clones; in studies compared against another copy, an unresolved V gene accounts for under half, and the cause of the remainder is not known. That table is the source of V, J and clone size, and D and trimming were worked out from the DNA. The sample profile shows about 120,000 clones; around three quarters of them were found once. Of the sample, under 5% falls within the top ten clones.

Overall results and qualifications from the work: How much clinical and demographic metadata was included differed by source and by participant, and the metadata was provided uncurated.

The sequence joins TRBV28 to TRBJ2-3; tentative D gene TRBD2, with 8 bases matching. The receptor's source is a woman of 80 years or more with acute or convalescent COVID-19. The sample consisted of peripheral blood. The CDR3 protein sequence reads: CASSLPESGGGPDTQYF. The DNA reads as follows: TGTGCCAGCAGCCTACCGGAATCGGGAGGGGGCCCAGATACGCAGTATTTT.